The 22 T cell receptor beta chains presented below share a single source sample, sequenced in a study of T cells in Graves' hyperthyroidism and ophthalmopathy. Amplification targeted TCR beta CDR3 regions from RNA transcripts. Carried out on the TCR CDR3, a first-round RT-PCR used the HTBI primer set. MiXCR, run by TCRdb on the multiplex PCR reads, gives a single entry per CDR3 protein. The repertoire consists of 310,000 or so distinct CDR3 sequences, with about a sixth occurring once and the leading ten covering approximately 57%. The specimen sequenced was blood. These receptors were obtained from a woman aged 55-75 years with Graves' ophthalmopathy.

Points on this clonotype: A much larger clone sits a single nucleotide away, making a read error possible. The CDR3 DNA sequence: TGTGCCAGCAGCTTACTCCTCAATCAGCCCCAGCATTTT. Residues: CASSLLLNQPQHF. V and J are TRBV7-2 and TRBJ1-5, with D hard to call. Germline V lookup: CDR1 SGHTA, CDR2 FQGNSA. The CDR3 has 13 amino acids. V was pared by 2 bases and J by 3 bases, with 5 bases between.

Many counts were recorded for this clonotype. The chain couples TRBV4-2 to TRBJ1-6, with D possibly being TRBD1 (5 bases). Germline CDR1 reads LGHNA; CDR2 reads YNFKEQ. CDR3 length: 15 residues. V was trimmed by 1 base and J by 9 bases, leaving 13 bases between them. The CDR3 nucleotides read TGTGCCAGCAGCCAAGTCTCGACAGCGGTTTCACCCCTCCACTTT. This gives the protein CASSQVSTAVSPLHF.

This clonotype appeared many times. As DNA, the CDR3 is TGTGCCCAAAAGCAAACAGAGAACACCGGGGAGCTGTTTTTT. Translation gives CAQKQTENTGELFF. The rearrangement joins TRBV2 to TRBJ2-2; no definite D call. Germline CDR1 and CDR2: SNHLY and FYNNEI. The CDR3 is 14 amino acids. Trimming removed 11 bases at V and 1 base at J, with 14 bases between.

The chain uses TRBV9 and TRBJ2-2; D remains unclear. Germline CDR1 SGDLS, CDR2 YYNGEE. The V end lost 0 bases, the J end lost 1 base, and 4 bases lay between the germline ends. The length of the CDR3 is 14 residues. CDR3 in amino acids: CASSVEGNTGELFF. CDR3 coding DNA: TGTGCCAGCAGCGTAGAGGGGAACACCGGGGAGCTGTTTTTT.

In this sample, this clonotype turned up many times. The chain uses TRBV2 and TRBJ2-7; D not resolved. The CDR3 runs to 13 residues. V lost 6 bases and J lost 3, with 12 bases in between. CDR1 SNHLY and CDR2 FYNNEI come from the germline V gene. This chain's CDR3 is CASRPVSRYEQYF. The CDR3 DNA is TGTGCCAGCAGGCCGGTTTCGCGCTACGAGCAGTACTTC.

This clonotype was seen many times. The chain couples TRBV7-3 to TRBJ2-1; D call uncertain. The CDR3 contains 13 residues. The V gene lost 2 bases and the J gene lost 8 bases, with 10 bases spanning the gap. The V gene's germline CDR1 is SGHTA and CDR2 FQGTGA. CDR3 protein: CASSLDLTDEQFF. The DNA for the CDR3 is TGTGCCAGCAGCTTAGACCTTACGGATGAGCAGTTCTTC. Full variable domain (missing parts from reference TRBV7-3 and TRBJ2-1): GAGVSQTPSNKVTEKGKYVELRCDPISGHTALYWYRQSLGQGPEFLIYFQGTGAADDSGLPNDRFFAVRPEGSVSTLKIQRTERGDSAVYLCASSLDLTDEQFFGPGTRLTVL.

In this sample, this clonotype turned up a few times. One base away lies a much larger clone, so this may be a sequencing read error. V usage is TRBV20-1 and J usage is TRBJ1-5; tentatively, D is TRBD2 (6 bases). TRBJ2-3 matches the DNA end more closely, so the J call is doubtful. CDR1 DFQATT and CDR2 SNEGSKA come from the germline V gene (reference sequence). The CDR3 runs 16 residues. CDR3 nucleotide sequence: TGCAGTGCTAGTACAGGCCGGGGGTATAGCAATCAGCCCCAGTATTTT. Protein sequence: CSASTGRGYSNQPQYF.

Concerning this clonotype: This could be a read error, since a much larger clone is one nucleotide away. CDR3 in amino acids: CASSPPTDRAGYTF. In nucleotides, the CDR3 is TGTGCCAGCAGTCCCCCGACCGATAGGGCAGGCTACACCTTC. The V call is TRBV28, the J call TRBJ1-2; no definite D call. The CDR3 contains 14 residues. The V gene lost 5 bases and the J gene lost 8 bases, with 18 bases spanning the gap. The V gene's germline CDR1 is MDHEN and CDR2 SYDVKM.

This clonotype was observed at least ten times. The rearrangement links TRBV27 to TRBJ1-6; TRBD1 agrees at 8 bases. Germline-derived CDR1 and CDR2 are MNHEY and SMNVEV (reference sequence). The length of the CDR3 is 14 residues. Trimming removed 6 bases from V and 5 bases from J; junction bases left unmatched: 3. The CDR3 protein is CASSWTGNNSPLHF. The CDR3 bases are TGTGCCAGCAGCTGGACAGGGAATAATTCACCCCTCCACTTT.

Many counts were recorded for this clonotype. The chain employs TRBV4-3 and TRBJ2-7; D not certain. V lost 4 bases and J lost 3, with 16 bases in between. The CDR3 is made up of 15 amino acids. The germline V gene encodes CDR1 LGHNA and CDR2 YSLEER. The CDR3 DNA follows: TGCGCCAGCAGCCGCCGGATAAGCGAATACTACGAGCAGTACTTC. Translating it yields CASSRRISEYYEQYF.

The CDR3 reads CASSWTGTGNTIYF. The CDR3 nucleotides are TGTGCCAGCAGCTGGACAGGGACTGGAAACACCATATATTTT. The chain links TRBV7-2 to TRBJ1-3, with TRBD1 matching 8 bases. This CDR3 comprises 14 residues. Germline V lookup: CDR1 SGHTA, CDR2 FQGNSA. J lost 2 bases, V lost 4 bases, and 1 base had no gene match.

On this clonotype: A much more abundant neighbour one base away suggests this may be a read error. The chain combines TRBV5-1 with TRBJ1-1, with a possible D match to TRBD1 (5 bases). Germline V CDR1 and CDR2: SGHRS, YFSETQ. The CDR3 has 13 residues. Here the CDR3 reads CASSPGFVTEASF. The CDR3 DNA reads TGCGCCAGCAGCCCAGGGTTCGTCACTGAAGCTTCCTTT.

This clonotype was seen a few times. The DNA for the CDR3 is TGTGCCAGCAGGAAGACAGGGGGCGGGGTGACTACTGAAGCTTTCTTT. Encoded protein: CASRKTGGGVTTEAFF. The chain has TRBV6-1 and TRBJ1-1, with TRBD1 matching over 10 bases. The CDR3 contains 16 residues. Unmatched junction bases numbered 12, after V lost 6 bases and J lost 5 bases. Germline V lookup: CDR1 MNHNS, CDR2 SASEGT.

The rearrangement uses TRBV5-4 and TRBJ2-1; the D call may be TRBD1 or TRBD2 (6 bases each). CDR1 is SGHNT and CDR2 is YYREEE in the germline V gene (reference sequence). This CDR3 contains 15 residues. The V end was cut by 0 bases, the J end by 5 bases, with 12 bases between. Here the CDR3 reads CASSLGGAFDNEQFF. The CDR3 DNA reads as TGTGCCAGCAGCTTGGGGGGGGCCTTCGACAATGAGCAGTTCTTC.

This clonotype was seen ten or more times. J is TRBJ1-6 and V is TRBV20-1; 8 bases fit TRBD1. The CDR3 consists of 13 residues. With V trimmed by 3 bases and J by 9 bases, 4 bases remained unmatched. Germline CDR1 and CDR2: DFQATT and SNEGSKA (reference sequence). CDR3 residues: CSARDRVFSPLHF. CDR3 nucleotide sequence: TGCAGTGCTAGGGACAGGGTATTTTCACCCCTCCACTTT.

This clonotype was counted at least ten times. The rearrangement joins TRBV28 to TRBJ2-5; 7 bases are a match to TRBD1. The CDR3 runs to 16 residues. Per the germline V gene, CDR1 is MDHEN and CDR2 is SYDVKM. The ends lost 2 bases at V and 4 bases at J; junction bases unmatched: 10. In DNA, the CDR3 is TGTGCCAGCAGTTTAATGGGGCAGGGGGTCCTAGAGACCCAGTACTTC. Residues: CASSLMGQGVLETQYF.

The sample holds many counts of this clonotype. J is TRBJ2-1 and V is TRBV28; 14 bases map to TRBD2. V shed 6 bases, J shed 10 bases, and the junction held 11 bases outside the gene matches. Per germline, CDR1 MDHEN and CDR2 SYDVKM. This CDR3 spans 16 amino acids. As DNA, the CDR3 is TGTGCCAGCAGCCTGACTAGCGGGAGGGCTTATAGCGAGCAGTTCTTC. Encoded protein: CASSLTSGRAYSEQFF.

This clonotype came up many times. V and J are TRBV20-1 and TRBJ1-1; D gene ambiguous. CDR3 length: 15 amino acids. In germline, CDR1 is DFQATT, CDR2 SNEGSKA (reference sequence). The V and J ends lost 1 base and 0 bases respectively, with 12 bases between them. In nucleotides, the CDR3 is TGCAGTGCTAGAGTCTTAGGGAGAATGAACACTGAAGCTTTCTTT. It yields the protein CSARVLGRMNTEAFF.

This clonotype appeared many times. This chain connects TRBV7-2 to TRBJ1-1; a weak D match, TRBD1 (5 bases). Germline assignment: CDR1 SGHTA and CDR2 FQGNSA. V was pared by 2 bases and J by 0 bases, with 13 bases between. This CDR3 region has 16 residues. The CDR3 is CASSLFGRGLNTEAFF. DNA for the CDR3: TGTGCCAGCAGCTTATTTGGAAGGGGTTTGAACACTGAAGCTTTCTTT.

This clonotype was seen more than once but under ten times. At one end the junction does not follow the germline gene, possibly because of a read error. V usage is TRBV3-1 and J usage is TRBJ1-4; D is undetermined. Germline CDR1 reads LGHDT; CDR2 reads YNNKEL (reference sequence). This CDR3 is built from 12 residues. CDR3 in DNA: TGCGCCAGCAGTGAGTCGGAAGAAAAACTGTTTTTT. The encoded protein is CASSESEEKLFF.

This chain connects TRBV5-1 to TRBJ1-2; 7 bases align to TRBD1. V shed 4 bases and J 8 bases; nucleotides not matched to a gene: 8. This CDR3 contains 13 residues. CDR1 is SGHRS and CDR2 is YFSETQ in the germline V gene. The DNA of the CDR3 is TGCGCCAGCAGCATAGGACAGGCCGAGGGCTACACCTTC. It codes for CASSIGQAEGYTF.

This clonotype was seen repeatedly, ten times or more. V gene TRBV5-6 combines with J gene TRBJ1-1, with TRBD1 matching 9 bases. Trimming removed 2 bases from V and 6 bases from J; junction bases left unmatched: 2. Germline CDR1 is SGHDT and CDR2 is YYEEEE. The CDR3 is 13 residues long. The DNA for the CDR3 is TGTGCCAGCAGCTTACAGGGGGCCTCTGAAGCTTTCTTT. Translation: CASSLQGASEAFF.